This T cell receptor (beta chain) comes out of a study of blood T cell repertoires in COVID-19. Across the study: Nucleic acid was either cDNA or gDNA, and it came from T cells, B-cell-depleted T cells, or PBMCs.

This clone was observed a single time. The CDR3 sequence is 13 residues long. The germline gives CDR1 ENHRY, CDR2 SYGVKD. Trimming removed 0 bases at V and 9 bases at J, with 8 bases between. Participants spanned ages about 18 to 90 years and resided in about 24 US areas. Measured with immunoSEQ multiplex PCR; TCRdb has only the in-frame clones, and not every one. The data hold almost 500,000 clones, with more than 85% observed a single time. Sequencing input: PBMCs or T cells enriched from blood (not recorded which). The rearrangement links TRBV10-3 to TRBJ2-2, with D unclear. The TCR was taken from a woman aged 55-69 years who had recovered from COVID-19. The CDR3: CAISESGNRELFF. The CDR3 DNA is TGTGCCATCAGTGAGTCGGGCAACCGGGAGCTGTTTTTT.